Below, 2 T cell receptor beta chains from the same sample are listed, as sequenced in a study of blood T cell repertoires in COVID-19. Sequenced by immunoSEQ multiplex PCR; TCRdb stores in-frame clones only, minus some. The sample yields roughly 140,000 clones, approximately 82% seen once. The material sequenced was peripheral blood. The receptors stem from a man aged 60-69 years with active or convalescent COVID-19.

DNA of the CDR3: TGTGCCACCAGTTCATCGGGAACGCTACCCGATTTTAACTATGGCTACACCTTC. Amino acid sequence: CATSSSGTLPDFNYGYTF. The V call is TRBV24-1, the J call TRBJ1-2, with no clear D. The V end lost 6 bases, the J end lost 1 base, and 23 bases lay between the germline ends. This CDR3 spans 18 amino acids. Germline CDR1 is KGHDR and CDR2 is SFDVKD.

This sequence joins TRBV2 and TRBJ2-3, with 7 bases aligning to TRBD2. This CDR3 comprises 15 residues. The germline V gene encodes CDR1 SNHLY and CDR2 FYNNEI. V shed 4 bases and J 3 bases; nucleotides not matched to a gene: 7. This CDR3 is CASSVQRGITDTQYF. The CDR3 region has the DNA TGTGCCAGCAGTGTTCAGCGGGGTATAACAGATACGCAGTATTTT.